These 18 T cell receptor beta chains came from one sample sequenced in a study of cytomegalovirus exposure and HLA in healthy donors. The PCR used 60 Vbeta and 13 Jbeta primers. TCRdb keeps only in-frame clones here, not all; method: immunoSEQ multiplex PCR. Here the sample spans under 150,000 clones, 78% being singletons. Sequencing was done on a sample of PBMCs. These receptors all stem from a male donor in good health and CMV-seronegative.

The genes are TRBV5-1 and TRBJ2-3; D unresolved. CDR3 size: 15 residues. Germline assignment: CDR1 SGHRS and CDR2 YFSETQ. Trimming removed 1 base at V and 4 bases at J, with 13 bases between. DNA for the CDR3: TGCGCCAGCAGCTTGTCGTCGCTCCCAGCAGATACGCAGTATTTT. Amino acid sequence: CASSLSSLPADTQYF.

J is TRBJ2-7 and V is TRBV7-9; the match to TRBD1 covers 8 bases. The CDR3 contains 13 residues. V lost 4 bases to trimming and J lost 6 bases; unmatched junction nucleotides: 5. CDR1 is SEHNR, CDR2 FQNEAQ, per germline (reference sequence). The CDR3 sequence is CASSYDRGIEQYF. The CDR3 DNA reads as TGTGCCAGCAGCTACGACAGGGGAATCGAGCAGTACTTC.

In regard to this clone: The junction departs from germline at one end; a sequencing error may be responsible. The chain combines TRBV7-7 with TRBJ2-5; 15 nucleotides agree with TRBD2. Per the germline V gene, CDR1 is SSHAT and CDR2 is FNYEAQ (reference sequence). The CDR3 contains 18 residues. For the CDR3, the DNA is TGTGCTAGCAGTCAAGGACTAGCGGGGGGGCTACGGCAAGAGACCCAGTACTTC. Its translation: CASSQGLAGGLRQETQYF.

This clone showed up just a few times. The chain uses TRBV18 and TRBJ1-1; D is unresolved. Between the trimmed V and J ends, which lost 2 bases and 2 bases, there was a span of 6 bases. In germline, CDR1 is KGHSH, CDR2 LQKENI. This CDR3 contains 13 residues. CDR3 in DNA: TGTGCCAGCTCACCATCAGTAAACACTGAAGCTTTCTTT. This gives the protein CASSPSVNTEAFF.

As concerns this clone: The junction and the germline gene differ at one end; a read error may be behind it. The V gene is TRBV7-7, the J gene TRBJ2-5; a weak D match, TRBD2 (5 bases). CDR1 and CDR2 (germline): SSHAT, FNYEAQ (reference sequence). There are 15 residues in the CDR3. Here the CDR3 DNA reads TGTGCTAGCAGCCGAGGAGGAAGCGGACAAGAGACCCAGTACTTC. This translates into CASSRGGSGQETQYF.

V is TRBV30 and J is TRBJ2-2; D not resolved. CDR1 is GTSNPN and CDR2 is SVGIG in the germline V gene (reference sequence). The CDR3 extends over 13 amino acids. Trimming cost V 1 base and J 7 bases, with 10 bases left between them. The CDR3 is CAWSAHSFGELFF. The CDR3 nucleotides read TGTGCCTGGAGTGCTCACTCTTTCGGGGAGCTGTTTTTT.

The rearrangement uses TRBV29-1 and TRBJ2-3; TRBD2 aligns across 7 bases. Germline CDR1 is SQVTM and CDR2 is ANQGSEA. This CDR3 is 14 amino acids long. V lost 6 bases to trimming and J lost 7 bases; unmatched junction nucleotides: 13. CDR3 loop: CSVATWGGGNTQYF. DNA for the CDR3: TGCAGCGTGGCGACTTGGGGCGGGGGTAATACGCAGTATTTT.

The genes are TRBV9 and TRBJ2-3, with 9 positions matching TRBD2. Germline V gives CDR1 SGDLS, CDR2 YYNGEE. This CDR3 is built from 14 residues. V lost 3 bases, J lost 5 bases, and 4 bases stayed unmatched. This chain's CDR3 is CASSASGALDTQYF. In DNA form, the CDR3 reads TGTGCCAGCAGCGCTAGCGGGGCACTAGATACGCAGTATTTT. Supplemented by reference TRBV9 and TRBJ2-3, the full variable domain reads DSGVTQTPKHLITATGQRVTLRCSPRSGDLSVYWYQQSLDQGLQFLIQYYNGEERAKGNILERFSAQQFPDLHSELNLSSLELGDSALYFCASSASGALDTQYFGPGTRLTVL.

The chain has TRBV19 and TRBJ1-5; a possible D gene is TRBD1 (5 bases). Germline V gene data show CDR1 as LNHDA and CDR2 as SQIVND (reference sequence). The CDR3 contains 15 residues. V lost 4 bases, J lost 7 bases, and 17 bases lay in between. CDR3 region: CASSSWEGPGQPQHF. The CDR3 DNA sequence: TGTGCCAGTAGTAGTTGGGAGGGGCCGGGACAGCCCCAGCATTTT.

This chain connects TRBV27 to TRBJ2-1, with 9 bases identical to TRBD2. Germline V CDR1 and CDR2: MNHEY, SMNVEV (reference sequence). The CDR3 has 16 residues. V lost 11 bases to trimming and J lost 3 bases; unmatched junction nucleotides: 14. CDR3 coding DNA: TGTGCCGCCGGTGGGGGGACTAGCCTTCTCTACAATGAGCAGTTCTTC. It yields the protein CAAGGGTSLLYNEQFF.

The V gene is TRBV19, the J gene TRBJ1-1; D unresolved. Looked up from germline, CDR1 is LNHDA and CDR2 is SQIVND (reference sequence). This CDR3 region has 14 residues. V dropped 6 bases and J dropped 1 base, with 12 bases sitting between them. The CDR3 nucleotides read TGTGCCAGTAGCCTGGAGGGTCGGAACACTGAAGCTTTCTTT. Translation gives CASSLEGRNTEAFF.

The sample holds a few counts of this clone. The chain uses TRBV11-2 and TRBJ2-3; 15 nucleotides align to TRBD2. CDR1 is SGHAT, CDR2 FQNNGV, per germline. The length of the CDR3 is 18 residues. With 5 bases clipped from V and 1 base from J, the junction kept 7 bases outside the gene matches. The CDR3 DNA is TGTGCCAGCAGCCGGACTAGCGGGGGGGCCGGGGGCACAGATACGCAGTATTTT. Its translation is CASSRTSGGAGGTDTQYF.

This rearrangement joins TRBV6-1 to TRBJ2-3; 13 bases match TRBD2. The ends lost 6 bases at V and 4 bases at J; junction bases unmatched: 4. This CDR3 comprises 15 residues. Looked up from germline, CDR1 is MNHNS and CDR2 is SASEGT. DNA for the CDR3: TGTGCCAGCAGAGGACTAGCGGGAGTCGCAGATACGCAGTATTTT. It is translated as CASRGLAGVADTQYF.

This chain links TRBV6-5 with TRBJ2-1; 8 nucleotides align to TRBD2. Germline loops: CDR1 MNHEY, CDR2 SVGAGI. The CDR3 is made up of 13 amino acids. V shed 6 bases and J 6 bases; nucleotides not matched to a gene: 4. The CDR3 spells CASRTGLGNEQFF. The DNA for the CDR3 is TGTGCCAGCAGGACGGGACTAGGCAATGAGCAGTTCTTC.

V is TRBV5-4 and J is TRBJ2-3; 9 bases fit TRBD2. The CDR3 runs to 17 residues. Germline CDR1 SGHNT, CDR2 YYREEE (reference sequence). Germline trimming cut 4 bases from V and 0 bases from J; bases unmatched to any gene: 9. CDR3 DNA sequence: TGTGCCAGCAGCCCCTCCCGACTAGCGGCTAGCACAGATACGCAGTATTTT. Protein sequence: CASSPSRLAASTDTQYF. The whole variable domain, filled in from reference TRBV5-4 and TRBJ2-3, reads ETGVTQSPTHLIKTRGQQVTLRCSSQSGHNTVSWYQQALGQGPQFIFQYYREEENGRGNFPPRFSGLQFPNYSSELNVNALELDDSALYLCASSPSRLAASTDTQYFGPGTRLTVL.

The rearrangement uses TRBV6-5 and TRBJ1-2; the D gene is possibly TRBD1 (6 bases). The CDR3 covers 13 residues. The V gene lost 2 bases and the J gene lost 6 bases, with 10 bases spanning the gap. Germline CDR1 reads MNHEY; CDR2 reads SVGAGI. The CDR3 loop is CASSYRGRDGYTF. CDR3 in DNA: TGTGCCAGCAGTTACAGGGGGAGGGATGGCTACACCTTC.

This clone was observed once. The rearrangement uses TRBV6-6 and TRBJ2-7; 7 nucleotides match TRBD2. The CDR3 extends over 16 amino acids. The ends lost 6 bases at V and 0 bases at J; junction bases unmatched: 11. Germline V CDR1 and CDR2: MNHNY, SVGAGI (reference sequence). Here the CDR3 DNA reads TGTGCCAGCAGCTACCGTATAGCGGGTCTCTCCTACGAGCAGTACTTC. Translated: CASSYRIAGLSYEQYF.

The gene calls are TRBV30 and TRBJ1-3; no clear D gene. CDR3 length: 13 amino acids. V lost 7 bases, J lost 2 bases, and 12 bases lay in between. Per germline, CDR1 GTSNPN and CDR2 SVGIG (reference sequence). The CDR3 sequence is CASTVGAGNTIYF. CDR3 nucleotide sequence: TGTGCCTCCACGGTGGGAGCTGGAAACACCATATATTTT.